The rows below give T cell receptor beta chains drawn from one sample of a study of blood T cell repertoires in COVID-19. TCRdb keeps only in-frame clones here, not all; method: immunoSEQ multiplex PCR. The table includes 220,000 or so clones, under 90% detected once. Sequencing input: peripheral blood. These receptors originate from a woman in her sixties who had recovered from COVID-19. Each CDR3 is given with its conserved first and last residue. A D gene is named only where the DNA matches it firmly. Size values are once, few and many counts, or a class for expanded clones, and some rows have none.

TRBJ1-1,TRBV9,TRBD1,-,CASSPRARGGVGPEMNTEAFF,TGTGCCAGCAGCCCCCGGGCTCGAGGGGGCGTGGGACCAGAGATGAACACTGAAGCTTTCTTT
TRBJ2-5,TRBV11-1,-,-,CASSLPTSYQETQYF,TGTGCCAGCAGCCTCCCGACTTCGTACCAAGAGACCCAGTACTTC
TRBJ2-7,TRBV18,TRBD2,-,CASSFRTSFYEQYF,TGTGCCAGCTCATTTAGGACTAGCTTCTACGAGCAGTACTTC
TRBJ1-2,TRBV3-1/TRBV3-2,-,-,CASNRASGGYTF,TGTGCCAGCAACAGGGCCTCCGGTGGCTACACCTTC
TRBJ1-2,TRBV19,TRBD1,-,CASSTSDRGYGYTF,TGTGCCAGTAGTACATCCGACAGGGGCTATGGCTACACCTTC
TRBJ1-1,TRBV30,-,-,CAWSDTRTEAFF,TGTGCCTGGAGTGACACCCGCACTGAAGCTTTCTTT
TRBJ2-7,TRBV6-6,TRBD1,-,CASRAGQGAYEQYF,TGTGCCAGCAGGGCAGGACAGGGGGCCTACGAGCAGTACTTC
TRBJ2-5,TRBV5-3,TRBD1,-,CARTALTPRDRGQETQYF,TGTGCCAGAACCGCCCTCACCCCGAGGGACAGGGGGCAAGAGACCCAGTACTTC
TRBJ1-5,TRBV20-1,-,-,CSASRQVASGQPQHF,TGCAGTGCTAGTAGACAGGTAGCGTCCGGCCAGCCCCAGCATTTT
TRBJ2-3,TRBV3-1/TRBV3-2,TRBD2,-,CASSQDRSGGTITDTQYF,TGTGCCAGCAGCCAAGACAGAAGCGGGGGCACCATCACAGATACGCAGTATTTT
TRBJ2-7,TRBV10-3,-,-,CAISESMQSYEQYF,TGTGCCATCAGTGAGTCGATGCAGTCCTACGAGCAGTACTTC
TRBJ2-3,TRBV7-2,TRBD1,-,CASSLLGQGDTQYF,TGTGCCAGCAGCTTGCTCGGACAGGGAGATACGCAGTATTTT
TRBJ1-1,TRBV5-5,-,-,CASSSRVDAGEAFF,TGTGCCAGCAGCTCCCGGGTCGATGCGGGCGAAGCTTTCTTT
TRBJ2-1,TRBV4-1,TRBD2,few,CASSQMRGGMAYNEQFF,TGCGCCAGCAGCCAAATGCGGGGGGGCATGGCCTACAATGAGCAGTTCTTC
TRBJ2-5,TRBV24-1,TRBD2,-,CATSDSGRPETQYF,TGTGCCACCAGTGATTCCGGGAGGCCAGAGACCCAGTACTTC
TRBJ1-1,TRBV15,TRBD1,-,CATSFRQGSEAFF,TGTGCCACCAGCTTTCGACAGGGTTCTGAAGCTTTCTTT
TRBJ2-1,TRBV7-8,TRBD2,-,CASRRILAGGLDEQFF,TGTGCCAGCAGACGAATACTAGCGGGGGGCTTGGATGAGCAGTTCTTC
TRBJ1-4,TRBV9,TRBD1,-,CASKGQGGNEKLFF,TGTGCCAGCAAGGGACAGGGGGGGAATGAAAAACTGTTTTTT
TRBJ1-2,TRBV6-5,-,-,CASSYSRQGGYGYTF,TGTGCCAGCAGTTACTCAAGGCAGGGAGGCTATGGCTACACCTTC
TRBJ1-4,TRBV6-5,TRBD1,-,CASSRQGAREKLFF,TGTGCCAGCAGCCGACAGGGGGCTCGGGAAAAACTGTTTTTT
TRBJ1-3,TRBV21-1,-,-,CASTVFLRLGCHSGNTIYF,TGTGCCAGCACCGTGTTTCTTCGACTTGGTTGTCACTCTGGAAACACCATATATTTT
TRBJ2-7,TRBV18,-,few,CASSPPITGISYEQYF,TGTGCCAGCTCACCACCGATAACCGGGATTTCATACGAGCAGTACTTC
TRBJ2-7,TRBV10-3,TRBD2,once,CAISEAGTSGGHEQYF,TGTGCCATCAGTGAGGCTGGGACTAGCGGGGGTCACGAGCAGTACTTC
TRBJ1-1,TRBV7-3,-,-,CASRTGPDTEAFF,TGTGCCAGCCGAACAGGGCCCGACACTGAAGCTTTCTTT
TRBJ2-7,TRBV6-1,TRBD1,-,CASSEDRVHEQYF,TGTGCCAGCAGTGAGGACAGGGTCCACGAGCAGTACTTC
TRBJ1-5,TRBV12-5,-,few,CASGLVVFPGDSNQPQHF,TGTGCTAGTGGTTTGGTAGTCTTCCCCGGGGATAGCAATCAGCCCCAGCATTTT
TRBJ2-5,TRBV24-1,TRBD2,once,CATSDPRGDGETQYF,TGTGCCACCAGTGATCCGCGGGGGGATGGAGAGACCCAGTACTTC
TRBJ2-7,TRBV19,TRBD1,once,CASSIGQGAYEQYF,TGTGCCAGTAGTATCGGACAGGGCGCCTACGAGCAGTACTTC
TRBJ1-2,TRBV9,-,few,CASSVGAEPRNYGYTF,TGTGCCAGCAGCGTGGGGGCGGAGCCACGTAACTATGGCTACACCTTC
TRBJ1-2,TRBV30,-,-,CAWSALTGFGYGYTF,TGTGCCTGGAGTGCCCTCACAGGGTTCGGGTATGGCTACACCTTC
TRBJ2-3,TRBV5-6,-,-,CASSSGMGGRGVGDTQYF,TGTGCCAGCAGCTCAGGGATGGGGGGTCGGGGTGTCGGAGATACGCAGTATTTT
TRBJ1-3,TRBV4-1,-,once,CASSQRTTGNTIYF,TGCGCCAGCAGCCAACGGACAACTGGAAACACCATATATTTT
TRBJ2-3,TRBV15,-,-,CATSNRGDTQYF,TGTGCCACCAGTAACCGGGGGGATACGCAGTATTTT
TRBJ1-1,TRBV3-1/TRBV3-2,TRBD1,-,CASSQVGRTGRPEAFF,TGTGCCAGCAGCCAAGTAGGGAGGACAGGGAGACCTGAAGCTTTCTTT
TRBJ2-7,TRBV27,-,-,CASRLRGGYEQYF,TGTGCCAGCAGACTACGGGGAGGCTACGAGCAGTACTTC
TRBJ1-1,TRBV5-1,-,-,CASSLNSYTEAFF,TGCGCCAGCAGCTTGAACTCTTACACTGAAGCTTTCTTT
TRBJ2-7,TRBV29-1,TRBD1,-,CSVTGVEQYF,TGCAGCGTCACAGGGGTAGAGCAGTACTTC
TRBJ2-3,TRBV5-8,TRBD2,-,CASSFWTRSDTQYF,TGTGCCAGCAGCTTTTGGACTAGATCCGATACGCAGTATTTT
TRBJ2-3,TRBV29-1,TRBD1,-,CSVSGTGDRDTQYF,TGCAGCGTATCTGGGACAGGGGATCGAGATACGCAGTATTTT
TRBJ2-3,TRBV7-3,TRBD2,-,CASSLVAGGTDTQYF,TGTGCCAGCAGCTTAGTAGCGGGGGGCACAGATACGCAGTATTTT
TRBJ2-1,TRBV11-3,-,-,CASSLGAGQGIYNEQFF,TGTGCCAGCAGCTTAGGCGCCGGCCAGGGGATCTACAATGAGCAGTTCTTC
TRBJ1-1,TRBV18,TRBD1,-,CASSPSPRQGAEAFF,TGTGCCAGCTCACCCTCGCCCCGACAGGGGGCTGAAGCTTTCTTT
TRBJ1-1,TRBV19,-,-,CASSPPRGVNTEAFF,TGTGCCAGTAGTCCCCCCCGCGGGGTTAACACTGAAGCTTTCTTT
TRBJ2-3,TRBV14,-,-,CASSQALASDTQYF,TGTGCCAGCAGCCAAGCCCTAGCGTCGGATACGCAGTATTTT
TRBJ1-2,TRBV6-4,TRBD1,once,CASSPRDRGWDGYTF,TGTGCCAGCAGTCCCAGGGACAGGGGGTGGGATGGCTACACCTTC
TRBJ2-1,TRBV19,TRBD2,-,CATRLAGNNEQFF,TGTGCCACCCGTCTAGCGGGGAACAATGAGCAGTTCTTC
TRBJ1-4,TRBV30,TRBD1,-,CAWSVSGATGVEKLFF,TGTGCCTGGAGTGTATCAGGTGCGACAGGGGTAGAAAAACTGTTTTTT
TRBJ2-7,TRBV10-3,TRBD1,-,CAISPDRGDEQYF,TGTGCCATCAGCCCGGACAGGGGAGATGAGCAGTACTTC
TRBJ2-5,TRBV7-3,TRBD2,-,CASSLILAGTQYF,TGTGCCAGCAGCTTAATACTAGCGGGGACCCAGTACTTC
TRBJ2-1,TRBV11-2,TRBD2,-,CASSSRLAGANEQFF,TGTGCCAGCAGCTCCCGGCTAGCGGGGGCCAATGAGCAGTTCTTC
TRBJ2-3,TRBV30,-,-,CAWSVSDTQYF,TGTGCCTGGAGTGTTAGCGATACGCAGTATTTT
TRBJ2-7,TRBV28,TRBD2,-,CVSGGTYEQYF,TGTGTAAGCGGGGGAACCTACGAGCAGTACTTC